This T cell receptor beta chain originates from a study of blood T cells in healthy people across ages. About this clonotype: Its antigen is not known.

Broader study findings: Without sorted subsets, naive and antigen-experienced compartments could not be conclusively compared. Diversity figures derived from one million T cells were judged to underestimate the true value.

Germline-derived CDR1 and CDR2 are MNHEY and SVGEGT. This CDR3 has 17 amino acids. Trimming cost V 1 base and J 2 bases, with 18 bases left between them. Through a sample-barcoded 5' primer and a J-beta primer mix, a second PCR was run for about 6 to 11 cycles. Researchers report that a template-switch adaptor with 12 random nucleotides tagged each cDNA molecule. CDR3-containing paired-end reads numbering at least 2.5 million came from each sample. Using its own MiXCR run on the 5' RACE reads, TCRdb lists one record per CDR3 protein. The sample gives about 680,000 distinct CDR3 sequences, around 48% of which show up once; roughly 31% is in the top ten.

The origin of this receptor is a woman between 55 and 75 years old in good health. The chain employs TRBV6-2 or TRBV6-3 and TRBJ2-7; a weak D match, TRBD1 (5 bases). The material sequenced was blood. Here the CDR3 DNA reads TGTGCCAGCAGTTACTTCTTTGGGTCATCAGGGACCTACGAGCAGTACTTC. Translating it yields CASSYFFGSSGTYEQYF.